These T cell receptor beta chains were read from a single sample in a study of blood T cell repertoires in COVID-19. Using immunoSEQ multiplex PCR, the repertoire was profiled, and TCRdb retains in-frame clones only, with some absent. The table lists about 500,000 clones, 70% to 90% of them singletons, with roughly 8% in the top ten. Sequences were obtained from peripheral blood. Receptors were obtained from a woman aged 45-59 years with COVID-19, enrolled during active disease. The CDR3 runs from the conserved cysteine through the conserved F or W. Fields, in order: CDR3 length, J gene, clone size, D gene, V gene, CDR3 protein, CDR3 DNA. D genes are given only for firm matches. Size is omitted from some rows. Given values are once, few, many or a class for expanded clones.

CDR3 length: 14; J gene: TRBJ1-5; clone size: -; D gene: -; V gene: TRBV5-5; CDR3 protein: CASSVGTRNQPQHF; CDR3 DNA: TGTGCCAGCAGCGTCGGGACACGTAATCAGCCCCAGCATTTT
CDR3 length: 13; J gene: TRBJ2-3; clone size: -; D gene: -; V gene: TRBV5-1; CDR3 protein: CASSLRGSDTQYF; CDR3 DNA: TGCGCCAGCAGCTTGCGGGGATCAGATACGCAGTATTTT
CDR3 length: 16; J gene: TRBJ2-6; clone size: -; D gene: -; V gene: TRBV5-5; CDR3 protein: CASSLAGLSGANVLTF; CDR3 DNA: TGTGCCAGCAGCTTGGCCGGTCTCTCTGGGGCCAACGTCCTGACTTTC
CDR3 length: 14; J gene: TRBJ2-1; clone size: -; D gene: TRBD1; V gene: TRBV27; CDR3 protein: CASSDRESYNEQFF; CDR3 DNA: TGTGCCAGCTCCGACAGGGAGTCCTACAATGAGCAGTTCTTC
CDR3 length: 13; J gene: TRBJ1-1; clone size: -; D gene: -; V gene: TRBV7-3; CDR3 protein: CASSSQGGTEAFF; CDR3 DNA: TGTGCCAGCAGCTCCCAGGGAGGGACTGAAGCTTTCTTT
CDR3 length: 13; J gene: TRBJ2-7; clone size: once; D gene: -; V gene: TRBV7-2; CDR3 protein: CASSPDSSYEQYF; CDR3 DNA: TGTGCCAGCAGCCCCGACAGCTCCTACGAGCAGTACTTC
CDR3 length: 18; J gene: TRBJ2-3; clone size: -; D gene: -; V gene: TRBV7-3; CDR3 protein: CASSSPDDLGTSTDTQYF; CDR3 DNA: TGTGCCAGCAGCTCGCCGGACGATCTGGGGACTAGCACAGATACGCAGTATTTT
CDR3 length: 18; J gene: TRBJ1-6; clone size: -; D gene: -; V gene: TRBV5-1; CDR3 protein: CASSLVGSRSSYNSPLHF; CDR3 DNA: TGCGCCAGCAGCTTGGTCGGCAGCCGGAGCTCCTATAATTCACCCCTCCACTTT
CDR3 length: 13; J gene: TRBJ1-1; clone size: -; D gene: -; V gene: TRBV6-4; CDR3 protein: CASSVSVNTEAFF; CDR3 DNA: TGTGCCAGCAGTGTTTCGGTCAACACTGAAGCTTTCTTT
CDR3 length: 14; J gene: TRBJ1-2; clone size: few; D gene: -; V gene: TRBV25-1; CDR3 protein: CASSVADRYYGYTF; CDR3 DNA: TGTGCCAGCAGTGTCGCGGACAGATACTATGGCTACACCTTC
CDR3 length: 17; J gene: TRBJ2-4; clone size: -; D gene: TRBD2; V gene: TRBV6-1; CDR3 protein: CASSEAFGLAGGNIQYF; CDR3 DNA: TGTGCCAGCAGTGAGGCCTTCGGACTAGCGGGGGGGAACATTCAGTACTTC
CDR3 length: 13; J gene: TRBJ2-1; clone size: -; D gene: TRBD1; V gene: TRBV7-6; CDR3 protein: CASSLENRGEQFF; CDR3 DNA: TGTGCCAGCAGCTTAGAAAACAGGGGCGAGCAGTTCTTC
CDR3 length: 16; J gene: TRBJ2-1; clone size: -; D gene: -; V gene: TRBV24-1; CDR3 protein: CATSDFAAEGTGEQFF; CDR3 DNA: TGTGCCACCAGTGATTTTGCCGCGGAGGGAACGGGTGAGCAGTTCTTC
CDR3 length: 13; J gene: TRBJ2-5; clone size: -; D gene: -; V gene: TRBV9; CDR3 protein: CASSRTVQETQYF; CDR3 DNA: TGTGCCAGCAGCAGGACAGTGCAAGAGACCCAGTACTTC
CDR3 length: 15; J gene: TRBJ2-3; clone size: -; D gene: -; V gene: TRBV30; CDR3 protein: CAWSVGGGSPASQYF; CDR3 DNA: TGTGCCTGGAGTGTAGGGGGGGGGAGCCCCGCATCGCAGTATTTT
CDR3 length: 15; J gene: TRBJ1-3; clone size: -; D gene: -; V gene: TRBV9; CDR3 protein: CASSPPSGGGNTIYF; CDR3 DNA: TGTGCCAGCAGCCCCCCTTCGGGGGGCGGAAACACCATATATTTT
CDR3 length: 13; J gene: TRBJ1-5; clone size: -; D gene: -; V gene: TRBV19; CDR3 protein: CARGLEVRQPQHF; CDR3 DNA: TGTGCCAGGGGGTTGGAGGTTAGACAGCCCCAGCATTTT
CDR3 length: 17; J gene: TRBJ2-3; clone size: -; D gene: TRBD1; V gene: TRBV5-4; CDR3 protein: CASSARTGRYGTDTQYF; CDR3 DNA: TGTGCCAGCAGCGCACGGACAGGGAGGTATGGGACAGATACGCAGTATTTT
CDR3 length: 14; J gene: TRBJ2-3; clone size: -; D gene: TRBD2; V gene: TRBV10-3; CDR3 protein: CATRPRGGSDTQYF; CDR3 DNA: TGTGCCACCCGTCCGCGGGGGGGCTCAGATACGCAGTATTTT
CDR3 length: 14; J gene: TRBJ1-1; clone size: -; D gene: -; V gene: TRBV6-5; CDR3 protein: CASTLGYMGTEAFF; CDR3 DNA: TGTGCCAGCACCTTGGGCTATATGGGCACTGAAGCTTTCTTT
CDR3 length: 13; J gene: TRBJ1-2; clone size: once; D gene: TRBD1; V gene: TRBV6-5; CDR3 protein: CASRVPGGGGYTF; CDR3 DNA: TGTGCCAGCAGGGTCCCAGGGGGTGGTGGCTACACCTTC
CDR3 length: 14; J gene: TRBJ2-7; clone size: -; D gene: -; V gene: TRBV28; CDR3 protein: CASSPRENVLEQYF; CDR3 DNA: TGTGCCAGCAGTCCTCGGGAGAACGTACTCGAGCAGTACTTC
CDR3 length: 15; J gene: TRBJ2-7; clone size: once; D gene: -; V gene: TRBV12-1; CDR3 protein: CASSYPQNTHYEQYF; CDR3 DNA: TGTGCCAGCAGCTACCCTCAAAACACCCACTACGAGCAGTACTTC
CDR3 length: 16; J gene: TRBJ2-7; clone size: -; D gene: TRBD2; V gene: TRBV10-3; CDR3 protein: CAISPKTTSGDHEQYF; CDR3 DNA: TGTGCCATCAGTCCCAAGACGACTAGCGGGGACCACGAGCAGTACTTC
CDR3 length: 14; J gene: TRBJ2-7; clone size: -; D gene: -; V gene: TRBV7-9; CDR3 protein: CASSFGTQAYEQYF; CDR3 DNA: TGTGCCAGCAGCTTCGGGACACAGGCCTACGAGCAGTACTTC
CDR3 length: 15; J gene: TRBJ1-4; clone size: -; D gene: -; V gene: TRBV20-1; CDR3 protein: CSASAGRTTNEKLFF; CDR3 DNA: TGCAGTGCTAGTGCCGGCAGGACAACTAATGAAAAACTGTTTTTT
CDR3 length: 19; J gene: TRBJ1-1; clone size: -; D gene: -; V gene: TRBV11-2; CDR3 protein: CASSYVPAGRRIMNTEAFF; CDR3 DNA: TGTGCCAGCAGCTACGTACCCGCGGGACGGAGGATAATGAACACTGAAGCTTTCTTT
CDR3 length: 12; J gene: TRBJ2-7; clone size: -; D gene: -; V gene: TRBV5-6; CDR3 protein: CASSLDRYEQYF; CDR3 DNA: TGTGCCAGCAGCTTGGACAGATACGAGCAGTACTTC
CDR3 length: 14; J gene: TRBJ1-1; clone size: -; D gene: TRBD1; V gene: TRBV6-5; CDR3 protein: CASSRGQMNTEAFF; CDR3 DNA: TGTGCCAGCAGTAGGGGACAGATGAACACTGAAGCTTTCTTT
CDR3 length: 16; J gene: TRBJ1-1; clone size: -; D gene: -; V gene: TRBV3-1/TRBV3-2; CDR3 protein: CASSRTFRASGTEAFF; CDR3 DNA: TGTGCCAGCAGCCGCACTTTCCGGGCCTCGGGGACTGAAGCTTTCTTT
CDR3 length: 15; J gene: TRBJ2-7; clone size: once; D gene: -; V gene: TRBV6-5; CDR3 protein: CASSYRGDRSYEQYF; CDR3 DNA: TGTGCCAGCAGTTACCGGGGGGACAGGAGCTACGAGCAGTACTTC
CDR3 length: 15; J gene: TRBJ1-2; clone size: -; D gene: -; V gene: TRBV6-5; CDR3 protein: CASTNYAGAIVGYTF; CDR3 DNA: TGTGCCAGCACCAATTATGCGGGGGCGATCGTTGGCTACACCTTC
CDR3 length: 14; J gene: TRBJ2-2; clone size: -; D gene: TRBD1; V gene: TRBV5-1; CDR3 protein: CASMQGAKSGELFF; CDR3 DNA: TGCGCCAGCATGCAGGGGGCAAAGAGCGGGGAGCTGTTTTTT
CDR3 length: 14; J gene: TRBJ2-1; clone size: -; D gene: -; V gene: TRBV2; CDR3 protein: CASRKQGFGNEQFF; CDR3 DNA: TGTGCCAGCCGAAAGCAGGGATTCGGCAATGAGCAGTTCTTC
CDR3 length: 14; J gene: TRBJ2-5; clone size: -; D gene: TRBD1; V gene: TRBV5-4; CDR3 protein: CASSAGTDQETQYF; CDR3 DNA: TGTGCCAGCAGCGCCGGGACAGATCAAGAGACCCAGTACTTC
CDR3 length: 15; J gene: TRBJ2-4; clone size: -; D gene: -; V gene: TRBV19; CDR3 protein: CASRAGGEAKNIQYF; CDR3 DNA: TGTGCCAGTAGGGCGGGCGGGGAAGCCAAAAACATTCAGTACTTC
CDR3 length: 14; J gene: TRBJ2-3; clone size: -; D gene: TRBD2; V gene: TRBV29-1; CDR3 protein: CSVRAGGFTDTQYF; CDR3 DNA: TGCAGCGTGAGGGCGGGGGGCTTCACAGATACGCAGTATTTT
CDR3 length: 17; J gene: TRBJ2-4; clone size: once; D gene: -; V gene: TRBV28; CDR3 protein: CASSPGVSDLAKNIQYF; CDR3 DNA: TGTGCCAGCAGTCCCGGAGTGTCGGACTTGGCCAAAAACATTCAGTACTTC
CDR3 length: 17; J gene: TRBJ1-1; clone size: -; D gene: TRBD1; V gene: TRBV10-3; CDR3 protein: CAISAPWGGQGDTEAFF; CDR3 DNA: TGTGCCATCAGCGCTCCGTGGGGGGGACAGGGGGACACTGAAGCTTTCTTT
CDR3 length: 14; J gene: TRBJ1-4; clone size: few; D gene: -; V gene: TRBV10-1; CDR3 protein: CASSAGGGREKLFF; CDR3 DNA: TGCGCCAGCAGTGCCGGCGGTGGCAGAGAAAAACTGTTTTTT
CDR3 length: 17; J gene: TRBJ2-2; clone size: -; D gene: TRBD2; V gene: TRBV6-2/TRBV6-3; CDR3 protein: CASSYHLDGGGTGELFF; CDR3 DNA: TGTGCCAGCAGTTACCACCTCGACGGGGGGGGCACCGGGGAGCTGTTTTTT
CDR3 length: 15; J gene: TRBJ2-7; clone size: -; D gene: TRBD1; V gene: TRBV11-2; CDR3 protein: CASSKGAGGGYEQYF; CDR3 DNA: TGTGCCAGCAGCAAAGGGGCAGGGGGCGGGTACGAGCAGTACTTC
CDR3 length: 15; J gene: TRBJ2-1; clone size: -; D gene: TRBD1; V gene: TRBV4-1; CDR3 protein: CASIPGTGFYNEQFF; CDR3 DNA: TGCGCCAGCATCCCCGGGACAGGGTTTTACAATGAGCAGTTCTTC
CDR3 length: 14; J gene: TRBJ1-1; clone size: few; D gene: -; V gene: TRBV7-9; CDR3 protein: CASSFLVRNTEAFF; CDR3 DNA: TGTGCCAGCAGCTTCTTAGTAAGGAACACTGAAGCTTTCTTT
CDR3 length: 15; J gene: TRBJ2-5; clone size: -; D gene: TRBD2; V gene: TRBV30; CDR3 protein: CAWSAPAGGVETQYF; CDR3 DNA: TGTGCCTGGAGTGCCCCAGCTGGGGGGGTGGAGACCCAGTACTTC